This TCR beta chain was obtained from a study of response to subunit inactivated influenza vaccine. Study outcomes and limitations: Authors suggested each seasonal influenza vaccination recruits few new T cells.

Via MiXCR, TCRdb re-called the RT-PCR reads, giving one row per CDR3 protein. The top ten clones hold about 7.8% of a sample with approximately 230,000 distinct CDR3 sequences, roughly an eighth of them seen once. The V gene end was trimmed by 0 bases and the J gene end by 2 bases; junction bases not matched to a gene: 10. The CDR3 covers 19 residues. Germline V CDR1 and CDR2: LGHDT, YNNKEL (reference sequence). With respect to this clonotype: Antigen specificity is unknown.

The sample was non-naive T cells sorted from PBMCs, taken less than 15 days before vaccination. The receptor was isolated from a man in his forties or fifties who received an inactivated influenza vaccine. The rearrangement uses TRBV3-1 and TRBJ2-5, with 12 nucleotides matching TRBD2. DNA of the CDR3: TGTGCCAGCAGCCAAGACCGGCTAGCGGGGGGGCCTTTTCAAGAGACCCAGTACTTC. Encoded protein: CASSQDRLAGGPFQETQYF.